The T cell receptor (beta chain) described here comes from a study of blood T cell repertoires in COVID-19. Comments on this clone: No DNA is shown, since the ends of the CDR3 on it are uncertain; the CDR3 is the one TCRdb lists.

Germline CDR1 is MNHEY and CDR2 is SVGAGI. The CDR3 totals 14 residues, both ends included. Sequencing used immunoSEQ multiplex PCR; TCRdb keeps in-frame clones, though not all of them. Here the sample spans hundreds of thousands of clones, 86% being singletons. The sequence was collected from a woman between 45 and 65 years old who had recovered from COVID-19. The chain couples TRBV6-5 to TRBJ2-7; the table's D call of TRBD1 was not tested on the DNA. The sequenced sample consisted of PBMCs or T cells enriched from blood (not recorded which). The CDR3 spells CASILDRGRYEQYF.